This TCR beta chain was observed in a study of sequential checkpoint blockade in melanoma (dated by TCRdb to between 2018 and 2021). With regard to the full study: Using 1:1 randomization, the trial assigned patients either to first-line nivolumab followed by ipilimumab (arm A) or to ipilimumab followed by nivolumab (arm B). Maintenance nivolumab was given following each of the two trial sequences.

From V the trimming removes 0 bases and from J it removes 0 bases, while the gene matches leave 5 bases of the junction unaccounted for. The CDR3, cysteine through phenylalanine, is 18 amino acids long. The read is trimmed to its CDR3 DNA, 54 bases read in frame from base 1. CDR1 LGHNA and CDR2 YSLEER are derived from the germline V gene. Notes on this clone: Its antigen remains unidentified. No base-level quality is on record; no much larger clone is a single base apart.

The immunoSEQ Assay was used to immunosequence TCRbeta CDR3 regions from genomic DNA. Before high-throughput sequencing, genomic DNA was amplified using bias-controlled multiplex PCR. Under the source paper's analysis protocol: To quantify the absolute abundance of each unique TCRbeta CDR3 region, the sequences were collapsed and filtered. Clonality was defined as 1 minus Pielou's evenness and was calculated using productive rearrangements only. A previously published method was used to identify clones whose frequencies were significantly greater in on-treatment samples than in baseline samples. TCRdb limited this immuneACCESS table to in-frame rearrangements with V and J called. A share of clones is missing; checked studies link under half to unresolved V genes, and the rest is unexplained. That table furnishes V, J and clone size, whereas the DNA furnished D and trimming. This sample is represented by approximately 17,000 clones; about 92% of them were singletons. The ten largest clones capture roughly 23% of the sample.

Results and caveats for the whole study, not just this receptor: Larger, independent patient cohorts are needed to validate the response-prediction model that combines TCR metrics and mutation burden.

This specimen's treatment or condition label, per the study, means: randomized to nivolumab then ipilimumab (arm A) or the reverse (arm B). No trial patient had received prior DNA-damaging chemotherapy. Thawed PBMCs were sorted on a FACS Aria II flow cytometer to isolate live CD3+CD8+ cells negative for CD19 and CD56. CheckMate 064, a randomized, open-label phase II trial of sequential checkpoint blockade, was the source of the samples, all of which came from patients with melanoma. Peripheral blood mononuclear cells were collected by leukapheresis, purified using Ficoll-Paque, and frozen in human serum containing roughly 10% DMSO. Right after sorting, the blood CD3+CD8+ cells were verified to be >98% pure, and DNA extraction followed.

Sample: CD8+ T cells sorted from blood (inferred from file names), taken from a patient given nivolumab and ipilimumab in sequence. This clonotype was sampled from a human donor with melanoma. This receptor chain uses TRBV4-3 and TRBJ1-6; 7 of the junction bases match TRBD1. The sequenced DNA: TGCGCCAGCAGCCAAGAGCTGACAGGGATCTCCTATAATTCACCCCTCCACTTT. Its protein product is CASSQELTGISYNSPLHF.